The present T cell receptor beta chain was sequenced within a study of blood T cell repertoires in COVID-19 (dated by TCRdb to about 2020). About the study as a whole: The collaborator samples originated in the United States, Italy and Spain and spanned the acute and convalescent phases of COVID-19. The prospective study material was composed of cDNA or gDNA derived from T cells, B-cell-depleted T cells, or PBMCs. Deeply sampled blood TCRbeta repertoires from subjects exposed to, actively infected with, or recovered from COVID-19 were included in the dataset. The repertoires were made available in a free public database intended to serve as a resource for research on the immune response to SARS-CoV-2. Samples were obtained from the ongoing ImmuneRACE study (first 160 participants) and from approximately 1,200 subjects provided by 6 global collaborators. Nearly every sample came with metadata listing a de-identified subject ID, COVID-19 status, age in years and sex. Where available, HLA class I and class II types were taken from metadata supplied by the sample provider and were not determined by assay-based typing. General conclusions and limits of the study: The amount of clinical and demographic metadata varied by source and participant and was provided uncurated.

Collaborating institutions collected whole blood in K2EDTA tubes following their own protocols. For TCRbeta analysis, collaborators shipped samples as frozen whole blood, isolated PBMCs, or DNA extracted from either of those sample types. TCRbeta CDR3 regions were amplified from genomic DNA using the immunoSEQ Assay, a bias-controlled multiplex PCR. The original pipeline was this. The number of nucleated cells in each sample was estimated from the amplification of reference gene primers within the assay. To quantify the absolute abundance of each unique TCRbeta CDR3 rearrangement, sequence reads were collapsed and filtered. For each sample, productive Simpson clonality was calculated as the square root of Simpson's diversity index over productive rearrangements. The source is immuneACCESS, and TCRdb retained only in-frame sequences with V and J called. Part of the clones is not carried over; for the studies checked, unresolved V genes explain less than half of this, and the remainder is unexplained. Clone size and the V and J calls come from that table; the DNA yielded D and trimming. The sample records under 300,000 clones, about 80% of which are singletons. Clones ranked in the top ten supply 4.9% of the sample.

As concerns this clone: Which antigen it targets is not known. No per-base quality is available; no much larger clone lies one base away.

Input material: peripheral blood. This TCR came from a woman older than 75 with active or convalescent COVID-19.

The DNA sequence follows: TGCGCCAGCAGCTTGGCTAGCGGGGGAGAGACCCAGTACTTC. The encoded protein is CASSLASGGETQYF. The chain was built from TRBV5-1 and TRBJ2-5, with 10 middle bases fitting TRBD2. Trimming leaves V shorter by 0 bases and J shorter by 4 bases, with the junction holding 0 bases beyond the gene matches. Taken from the germline V gene, the CDR1 and CDR2 loops are SGHRS and YFSETQ. From cysteine to phenylalanine, the CDR3 is 14 amino acids long. The sequence is cut down to CDR3 DNA, 42 bases in frame from base 1.